This T cell receptor beta chain stems from a study of T-cell reconstitution after alpha-beta-depleted transplantation in children. Points from the study as a whole: At the one-year point after transplant, T-cell counts and TCRbeta diversity were found to come mostly from T cells that had been newly produced. Where some patients showed high TCRbeta diversity at day 60, it came from recipient T cells and thymic progenitors that had survived. At around two months after transplant, the alpha-beta T cells were reportedly derived from several hundred expanded clones that came from non-depleted graft cells.

This clonotype was seen a few times. The antigen remains undetermined. Preparation of the TCRbeta library was carried out with unique molecular identifiers. MiXCR, run by TCRdb on the PCR reads, gives a single entry per CDR3 protein. The table lists 500,000 to 650,000 distinct CDR3 sequences, about an eighth of them singletons. The CDR3 runs 15 residues. Germline assignment: CDR1 SGHRS and CDR2 YFSETQ. V lost 0 bases to trimming and J lost 5 bases; unmatched junction nucleotides: 7. The chain employs TRBV5-1 and TRBJ2-5; 7 bases line up with TRBD1. This sequence was found in a female patient aged 2 to 10 who had a stem cell transplant for aplastic anemia, so the T cells may come from the graft donor. The specimen was PBMCs, mostly from graft donor cells, collected 180 days after TCRalphabeta/CD19-depleted stem cell transplant. The CDR3 reads CASSLDRGGAETQYF. The CDR3 nucleotides are TGCGCCAGCAGCTTGGACAGGGGTGGAGCGGAGACCCAGTACTTC.